This T cell receptor (beta chain) was sequenced during a study of blood T cell repertoires in COVID-19. For the study at large: Researchers got acute and convalescent COVID-19 samples from the United States, Italy and Spain.

In the authors' workflow: Nucleated cell counts were estimated from reference gene primer amplification. Repertoires were generated with immunoSEQ multiplex PCR, while TCRdb's copy carries only in-frame clones and drops some. That table is the source of V, J and clone size, and D and trimming were worked out from the DNA. The repertoire holds about 45,000 clones, with about 86% as singletons. CDR3 length: 14 residues. V trimming: 5 bases; J trimming: 2 bases; junction bases outside the gene matches: 4. CDR1 and CDR2 from the germline V gene are GTSNPN and SVGIG (reference sequence). The sample was peripheral blood. The chain couples TRBV30 to TRBJ2-3; 10 bases map to TRBD2. The source is a woman at least 80 years old with acute or convalescent COVID-19. CDR3 DNA sequence: TGTGCCTGGGGTAGCGGGGGGTCCACAGATACGCAGTATTTT. Residues: CAWGSGGSTDTQYF.